This T cell receptor beta chain comes out of a study of radiotherapy plus CTLA-4 blockade in lung cancer. Using immunoSEQ multiplex PCR, the repertoire was profiled, and TCRdb retains in-frame clones only, with some absent. Among roughly 93,000 clones listed, 75% to 90% were seen once. The sequence was obtained from a human donor with non-small cell lung cancer who had a partial response to radiotherapy plus ipilimumab. This sample comprised peripheral blood, obtained from a patient treated with radiotherapy plus ipilimumab.

The CDR3 is CASSFAGTGELFF. The DNA for the CDR3 is TGTGCCAGCAGCTTCGCGGGCACCGGGGAGCTGTTTTTT. The chain couples TRBV11-3 to TRBJ2-2; D is perhaps TRBD2 (5 bases). The germline V and J ends were trimmed by 3 bases and 4 bases, with 6 bases remaining between them. The V gene's germline CDR1 is SGHNT and CDR2 YENEEA. This CDR3 region has 13 residues. Based on the CDR3 plus reference TRBV11-3 and TRBJ2-2, the full variable domain is EAGVVQSPRYKIIEKKQPVAFWCNPISGHNTLYWYLQNLGQGPELLIRYENEEAVDDSQLPKDRFSAERLKGVDSTLKIQPAELGDSAVYLCASSFAGTGELFFGEGSRLTVL.